The source of this T cell receptor (beta chain) is a study of blood T cell repertoires in COVID-19. The CDR3 has 14 amino acids. Germline CDR1 MDHEN, CDR2 SYDVKM. V was pared by 2 bases and J by 4 bases, with 8 bases between. TCRdb's table, derived via immunoSEQ multiplex PCR, lists solely in-frame clones and lacks some. The data hold 250,000 to 350,000 clones, with approximately 87% observed a single time. A remark on this clone: Within the sample, other DNA sequences also encode this same CDR3.

This chain connects TRBV28 to TRBJ1-4; a possible D gene is TRBD1 (5 bases). The receptor was derived from a woman under 40 with COVID-19, enrolled during active disease. Sequenced input: peripheral blood. Here the CDR3 DNA reads TGTGCCAGCAGTTTAGGACAAGTTAATGAAAAACTGTTTTTT. Its translation: CASSLGQVNEKLFF. The whole variable domain, remainder taken from reference TRBV28 and TRBJ1-4, is DVKVTQSSRYLVKRTGEKVFLECVQDMDHENMFWYRQDPGLGLRLIYFSYDVKMKEKGDIPEGYSVSREKKERFSLILESASTNQTSMYLCASSLGQVNEKLFFGSGTQLSVL.